This T cell receptor beta chain was profiled in a study of T cells in Graves' hyperthyroidism and ophthalmopathy. This clonotype was found once. Its specificity is not known. The study's findings and limits: Ophthalmopathy and stable hyperthyroidism were told apart by a 13 V-J model. Most thyroid clonotypes expanded above 0.001 were also detected in blood.

Trimming cost V 2 bases and J 10 bases, with 14 bases left between them. Germline lookup yields CDR1 SGHTA and CDR2 FQGTGA. CDR3 length equals 14 residues. Authors of the study amplified TCR beta CDR3 regions from RNA transcripts. A set of HTBI primers served as the primers for a first-round RT-PCR of the TCR CDR3. A single record per CDR3 protein comes from TCRdb applying MiXCR to the multiplex PCR reads. The sample carries 800,000 or so distinct CDR3 sequences, 38% recorded once. Exclusion criteria comprised uncontrolled infection, other autoimmune disease, pregnancy or lactation. PBMCs were obtained from about 10 ml fresh peripheral blood.

The gene calls are TRBV7-3 and TRBJ2-2; a possible D gene is TRBD1 (5 bases). The sequenced sample was blood. The receptor comes from a man aged 18 to 29 with Graves' hyperthyroidism. This CDR3 reads CASSLGAGMAELFF. The CDR3 nucleotides read TGTGCCAGCAGCTTAGGCGCAGGGATGGCGGAGCTGTTTTTT.